The sequence of this T cell receptor (beta chain) was determined in a study of blood T cells in healthy people across ages. Study outcomes and limitations: It was found that TCR beta diversity correlated strongly with the percentage of naive T cells.

To note about this clonotype: Its antigen remains unidentified.

A sample-barcoded 5' primer and a J-beta primer mix were used in a second PCR of roughly 7 to 11 cycles. A template-switch adaptor with 12 random nucleotides tagged each cDNA molecule. TCRdb fed the 5' RACE reads into MiXCR, producing one record per CDR3 protein. The sample shows more than 900,000 distinct CDR3 sequences, around 29% of them seen only once. The CDR3 has 13 amino acids. V was trimmed by 3 bases and J by 2 bases, leaving 10 bases between them. Germline CDR1 is DFQATT and CDR2 is SNEGSKA (reference sequence). The sample was also reused in another study, on T cells of mothers and their children. This second study notes: A handful of children and their three healthy Caucasian mothers were the donors. Sequencing revealed no T cell clones that were persistent and microchimeric.

This clonotype was sampled from a woman aged 40 to 50 in good health. The genes are TRBV20-1 and TRBJ1-2; the D is unclear. Sequenced input: blood. The CDR3 sequence: CSASHQINYGYTF. In DNA, the CDR3 is TGCAGTGCTAGTCACCAGATCAACTATGGCTACACCTTC.